These 24 T cell receptor beta chains were all obtained from the same sample, sequenced in a study of CD8 T cells in ankylosing spondylitis. General study findings and limits: Seemingly characteristic of ankylosing spondylitis blood was a TCR beta motif consisting of under ten highly homologous variants.

These receptors are not linked to any known antigen. One entry per CDR3 protein, called by TCRdb with MiXCR from the 5' RACE reads. The sample includes fewer than 500,000 distinct CDR3 sequences, approximately 20% seen only once; the top ten take about 15%. Sequencing was performed on blood, either unsorted or a sorted T cell fraction (not recorded which). These receptors were obtained from a male donor with ankylosing spondylitis.

The chain is built from TRBV12-3 or TRBV12-4 and TRBJ2-7; 9 bases map to TRBD2. V dropped 8 bases and J dropped 3; count of bases not matched to a gene: 8. The CDR3 is 14 residues long. The CDR3 loop is CASSRTSVNYEQYF. CDR3 nucleotides: TGTGCCAGCTCTAGGACTAGCGTGAACTACGAGCAGTACTTC.

This clonotype was detected a few times. The V call is TRBV5-1, the J call TRBJ1-1; the match to TRBD1 covers 12 bases. Germline V gene lookup returns CDR1 SGHRS and CDR2 YFSETQ. V was clipped by 5 bases and J by 0 bases; unmatched bases: 5. There are 16 residues in the CDR3. CDR3 sequence (DNA): TGCGCCAGCAGAGCCGGGACAGGGGGCATGAACACTGAAGCTTTCTTT. This codes for CASRAGTGGMNTEAFF.

V gene TRBV24-1 combines with J gene TRBJ2-5; D is unresolved. The CDR3 runs 13 residues. V was pared by 2 bases and J by 4 bases, with 7 bases between. Germline CDR1 reads KGHDR; CDR2 reads SFDVKD. This CDR3 reads CATSDSTIETQYF. CDR3 nucleotides: TGTGCCACCAGTGATTCCACGATAGAGACCCAGTACTTC.

The CDR3 nucleotides are TGCGCCAGCAGCTTGGGGGCCTCCTATGGCTACACCTTC. Protein product: CASSLGASYGYTF. The chain links TRBV5-1 to TRBJ1-2; D gene unclear. Germline CDR1 and CDR2: SGHRS and YFSETQ. The CDR3 loop spans 13 amino acids. The V and J ends lost 0 bases and 4 bases respectively, with 7 bases between them.

The V gene is TRBV3-1, the J gene TRBJ2-7, with 11 nucleotides matching TRBD2. The V segment lost 2 bases and the J segment 0 bases; nucleotides outside the gene matches: 3. Germline values: CDR1 LGHDT, CDR2 YNNKEL (reference sequence). This CDR3 has 16 amino acids. CDR3 nucleotide sequence: TGTGCCAGCAGCCAACGACTAGCGGGACGCTCCTACGAGCAGTACTTC. Translation: CASSQRLAGRSYEQYF.

J is TRBJ2-1 and V is TRBV20-1; 8 bases align to TRBD2. Losses at the gene ends were 0 bases for V and 9 bases for J; bases not matched to a gene: 10. The CDR3 contains 15 residues. Looked up from germline, CDR1 is DFQATT and CDR2 is SNEGSKA (reference sequence). CDR3 sequence (DNA): TGCAGTGCTAGAGATTCCGGGAGGGCCTTTAGTGAGCAGTTCTTC. This codes for CSARDSGRAFSEQFF.

The chain is built from TRBV29-1 and TRBJ1-1, with a weak D call TRBD1 (5 bases). Looked up from germline, CDR1 is SQVTM and CDR2 is ANQGSEA. CDR3 size: 13 residues. V dropped 4 bases and J dropped 6 bases, with 15 bases sitting between them. Written as DNA, the CDR3 is TGCAGCGTTGTGCAACAGGTGCCTTCTGAAGCTTTCTTT. It is translated as CSVVQQVPSEAFF.

This chain uses TRBV9 with TRBJ1-3, with unresolved D. V was shortened by 4 bases and J by 0 bases, with 8 bases between the two germline ends. This CDR3 has 14 amino acids. Per germline, CDR1 SGDLS and CDR2 YYNGEE. CDR3 sequence (DNA): TGTGCCAGCAGCTCGACGGGCTCTGGAAACACCATATATTTT. It yields the protein CASSSTGSGNTIYF. The full variable domain, with the rest looked up from reference TRBV9 and TRBJ1-3, is DSGVTQTPKHLITATGQRVTLRCSPRSGDLSVYWYQQSLDQGLQFLIQYYNGEERAKGNILERFSAQQFPDLHSELNLSSLELGDSALYFCASSSTGSGNTIYFGEGSWLTVV.

There are a few counts of this clonotype. The chain uses TRBV20-1 and TRBJ1-2; 9 bases are a match to TRBD1. The junction had 7 bases not matched to a gene; V was cut back by 2 bases and J by 6 bases. This CDR3 has 14 amino acids. Germline CDR1 and CDR2: DFQATT and SNEGSKA (reference sequence). CDR3 DNA: TGCAGTGCTAGACCTAGGACAGGGGAGCATGGCTACACCTTC. This sequence encodes CSARPRTGEHGYTF.

This clonotype came up a few times. The rearrangement links TRBV7-8 to TRBJ1-5; perhaps TRBD1 as D (5 bases). V was pared by 3 bases and J by 2 bases, with 8 bases between. Per germline, CDR1 SGHVS and CDR2 FQNEAQ. The CDR3 covers 14 residues. For the CDR3, the DNA is TGTGCCAGCAGCTTTGACAGTCGCAATCAGCCCCAGCATTTT. This gives the protein CASSFDSRNQPQHF.

The rearrangement links TRBV5-1 to TRBJ2-1; perhaps TRBD2 as D (5 bases). This CDR3 is 16 amino acids long. The germline gives CDR1 SGHRS, CDR2 YFSETQ. The V gene lost 1 base and the J gene lost 7 bases, with 18 bases spanning the gap. DNA of the CDR3: TGCGCCAGCAGCTTGCCCTTTGGGAGAGATTGGAATGAGCAGTTCTTC. This encodes CASSLPFGRDWNEQFF.

The chain couples TRBV25-1 to TRBJ2-1; TRBD1 might be the D (5 bases). This CDR3 has 16 residues. V lost 3 bases and J lost 8, with 20 bases in between. CDR1 and CDR2 from the germline V gene are MGHDK and SYGVNS. The chain's CDR3 is CASSDGQGRGWDEQFF. CDR3 nucleotide sequence: TGTGCCAGCAGTGACGGCCAGGGTAGGGGCTGGGATGAGCAGTTCTTC.

The chain employs TRBV28 and TRBJ2-4; 9 nucleotides agree with TRBD1. After removal of 4 bases from V and 1 base from J, the junction contained 8 bases not matched to a gene. The CDR3 length is 17 residues. Germline assignment: CDR1 MDHEN and CDR2 SYDVKM. The CDR3 region is CASSSPGQGWAKNIQYF. The CDR3 DNA follows: TGTGCCAGCAGTTCACCGGGACAGGGATGGGCCAAAAACATTCAGTACTTC.

This clonotype was observed a handful of times. The V gene is TRBV11-2, the J gene TRBJ2-3, with D possibly being TRBD1 (6 bases). This CDR3 spans 15 amino acids. V lost 4 bases to trimming and J lost 0 bases, with 11 bases between them. Germline V gene sequence: CDR1 SGHAT, CDR2 FQNNGV. This chain's CDR3 is CASSSQGLSTDTQYF. The CDR3 nucleotides are TGTGCCAGCAGCTCTCAGGGGTTAAGCACAGATACGCAGTATTTT.

This clonotype occurred a few times. V gene TRBV20-1 combines with J gene TRBJ2-1, with D perhaps matching TRBD2 (6 bases). V gave up 5 bases and J gave up 0 bases, with 11 bases separating them. This CDR3 is built from 14 residues. CDR1 and CDR2 (germline): DFQATT, SNEGSKA (reference sequence). The DNA for the CDR3 is TGCAGTGCTGGAGCGGGTCTCTCCTACAATGAGCAGTTCTTC. This codes for CSAGAGLSYNEQFF.

This clonotype was seen more than once but under ten times. V usage is TRBV18 and J usage is TRBJ2-1; 9 positions match TRBD1. The CDR3 covers 15 residues. Germline trimming cut 3 bases from V and 5 bases from J; bases unmatched to any gene: 5. Looked up from germline, CDR1 is KGHSH and CDR2 is LQKENI. As DNA, the CDR3 is TGTGCCAGCTCACCTACGACAGGGGGGCACAATGAGCAGTTCTTC. Protein sequence: CASSPTTGGHNEQFF. Supplemented by reference TRBV18 and TRBJ2-1, the full variable domain reads NAGVMQNPRHLVRRRGQEARLRCSPMKGHSHVYWYRQLPEEGLKFMVYLQKENIIDESGMPKERFSAEFPKEGPSILRIQQVVRGDSAAYFCASSPTTGGHNEQFFGPGTRLTVL.

This clonotype was counted between two and nine times. This chain joins TRBV5-1 and TRBJ1-3; D unresolved. V was trimmed by 6 bases and J by 0 bases, leaving 10 bases between them. Germline assignment: CDR1 SGHRS and CDR2 YFSETQ. The CDR3 is 14 residues long. For the CDR3, the DNA is TGCGCCAGCACCTCAACGGGCTCTGGAAACACCATATATTTT. It is translated as CASTSTGSGNTIYF.

This clonotype was seen a handful of times. The J gene is TRBJ1-3, the V gene TRBV20-1; D is uncertain. V gave up 3 bases and J gave up 0 bases, with 0 bases separating them. This CDR3 contains 11 residues. Germline V gives CDR1 DFQATT, CDR2 SNEGSKA (reference sequence). This chain's CDR3 is CSASSGNTIYF. The CDR3, as DNA: TGCAGTGCTAGCTCTGGAAACACCATATATTTT.

This clonotype showed up many times. This chain joins TRBV25-1 and TRBJ2-7; 7 bases are a match to TRBD2. The V and J ends lost 4 bases and 5 bases, in that order; junction bases with no gene match: 2. CDR3 length equals 12 residues. CDR1 and CDR2 (germline): MGHDK, SYGVNS. The CDR3, as DNA: TGTGCCAGCAGTGGTGGGGGGGACGAGCAGTACTTC. Translating gives CASSGGGDEQYF.

The rearrangement links TRBV6-2 or TRBV6-3 to TRBJ1-1, with a possible D match to TRBD1 (5 bases). V was shortened by 5 bases and J by 6 bases, with 16 bases between the two germline ends. The germline V gene encodes CDR1 MNHEY and CDR2 SVGEGT. This CDR3 region has 14 residues. Here the CDR3 DNA reads TGTGCCAGCAGTGACCGGAGAGGGGACCCTGAAGCTTTCTTT. Translating gives CASSDRRGDPEAFF.

This clonotype was counted at least ten times. The chain recombines TRBV6-1 with TRBJ2-1; TRBD2 matches 14 bases. The germline CDR1 and CDR2 sequences are MNHNS and SASEGT. This CDR3 comprises 17 residues. Trimming at V came to 6 bases and at J to 3 bases, leaving 7 bases not matched to a gene. CDR3 protein: CASRGTSGREVYNEQFF. CDR3 nucleotides: TGTGCCAGCAGAGGGACTAGCGGGAGAGAGGTCTACAATGAGCAGTTCTTC.

The chain links TRBV7-3 to TRBJ2-3; D may correspond to TRBD1 or TRBD2 (5 bases each). V was clipped by 11 bases and J by 4 bases, with 19 bases between them. There are 14 residues in the CDR3. From germline, CDR1 is SGHTA and CDR2 FQGTGA. In DNA, the CDR3 is TGTGCCTGCAAACGGGGCGGAGTCGCAGATACGCAGTATTTT. It yields the protein CACKRGGVADTQYF.

This clonotype was seen only a few times. The V call is TRBV6-5, the J call TRBJ1-2, with D possibly being TRBD1 (5 bases). V shed 2 bases and J shed 4 bases, with 11 bases lying between them. CDR1 MNHEY and CDR2 SVGAGI come from the germline V gene. There are 14 residues in the CDR3. DNA for the CDR3: TGTGCCAGCAGTTACCTCCCGGGGACCTATGGCTACACCTTC. Translating it yields CASSYLPGTYGYTF.

This clonotype has just a few counts. V usage is TRBV12-3 or TRBV12-4 and J usage is TRBJ1-1, with D possibly matching TRBD1 (6 bases). The CDR3 spans 13 residues. V was clipped by 11 bases and J by 1 base, with 14 bases between them. CDR3 residues: CAGSMDRNTEAFF. CDR3 sequence (DNA): TGTGCCGGTAGTATGGACAGGAACACTGAAGCTTTCTTT.